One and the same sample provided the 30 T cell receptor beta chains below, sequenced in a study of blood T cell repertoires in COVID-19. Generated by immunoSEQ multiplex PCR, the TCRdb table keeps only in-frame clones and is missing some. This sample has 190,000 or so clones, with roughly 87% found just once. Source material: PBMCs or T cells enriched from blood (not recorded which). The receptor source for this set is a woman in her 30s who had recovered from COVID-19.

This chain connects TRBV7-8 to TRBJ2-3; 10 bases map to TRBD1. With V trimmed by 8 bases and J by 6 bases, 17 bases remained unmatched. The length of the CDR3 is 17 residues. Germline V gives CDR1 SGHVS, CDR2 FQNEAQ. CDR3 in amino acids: CASLLGLGTGELDTQYF. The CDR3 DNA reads TGTGCCAGCCTCTTAGGCTTAGGGACAGGGGAATTGGATACGCAGTATTTT.

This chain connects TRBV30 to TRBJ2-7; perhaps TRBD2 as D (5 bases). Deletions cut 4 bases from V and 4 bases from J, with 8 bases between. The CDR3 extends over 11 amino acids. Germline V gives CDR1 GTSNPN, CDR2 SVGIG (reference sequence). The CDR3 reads CAWKTGYEQYF. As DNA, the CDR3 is TGTGCCTGGAAGACGGGGTACGAGCAGTACTTC. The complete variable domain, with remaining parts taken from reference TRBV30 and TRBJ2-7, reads SQTIHQWPATLVQPVGSPLSLECTVEGTSNPNLYWYRQAAGRGLQLLFYSVGIGQISSEVPQNLSASRPQDRQFILSSKKLLLSDSGFYLCAWKTGYEQYFGPGTRLTVT.

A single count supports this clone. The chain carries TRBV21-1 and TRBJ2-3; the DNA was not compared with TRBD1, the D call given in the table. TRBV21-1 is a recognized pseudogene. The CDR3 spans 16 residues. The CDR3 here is CASSIGQVRSTDTQYF. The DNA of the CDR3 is TGTGCCAGCAGCATCGGACAGGTCCGGAGCACAGATACGCAGTATTTT.

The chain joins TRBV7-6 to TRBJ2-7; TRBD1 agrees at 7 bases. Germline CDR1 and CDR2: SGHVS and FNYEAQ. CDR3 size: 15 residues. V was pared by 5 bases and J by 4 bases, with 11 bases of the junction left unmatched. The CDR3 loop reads CASSDRGAGGYEQYF. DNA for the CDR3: TGTGCCAGCAGCGACCGTGGGGCAGGGGGATACGAGCAGTACTTC.

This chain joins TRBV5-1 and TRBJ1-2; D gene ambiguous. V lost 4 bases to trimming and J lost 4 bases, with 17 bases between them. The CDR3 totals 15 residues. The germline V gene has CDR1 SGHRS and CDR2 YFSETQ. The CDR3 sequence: CASSQEGGHLYGYTF. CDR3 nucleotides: TGCGCCAGCAGCCAGGAGGGTGGTCACCTCTATGGCTACACCTTC.

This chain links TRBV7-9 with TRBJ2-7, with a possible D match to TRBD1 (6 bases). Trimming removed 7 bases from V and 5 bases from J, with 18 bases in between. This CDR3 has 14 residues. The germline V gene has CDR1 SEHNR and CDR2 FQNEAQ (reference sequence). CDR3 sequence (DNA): TGTGCCAGCAACCCCGGAAGGGGGACGGACGAGCAGTACTTC. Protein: CASNPGRGTDEQYF.

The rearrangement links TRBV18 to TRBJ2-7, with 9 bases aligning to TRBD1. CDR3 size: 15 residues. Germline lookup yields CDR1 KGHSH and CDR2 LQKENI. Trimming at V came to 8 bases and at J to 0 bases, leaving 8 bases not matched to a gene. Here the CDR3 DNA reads TGTGCCAGCGCCTCCGGGACAGGGAGCTCCTACGAGCAGTACTTC. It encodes CASASGTGSSYEQYF. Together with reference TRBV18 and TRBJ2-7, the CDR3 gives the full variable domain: NAGVMQNPRHLVRRRGQEARLRCSPMKGHSHVYWYRQLPEEGLKFMVYLQKENIIDESGMPKERFSAEFPKEGPSILRIQQVVRGDSAAYFCASASGTGSSYEQYFGPGTRLTVT.

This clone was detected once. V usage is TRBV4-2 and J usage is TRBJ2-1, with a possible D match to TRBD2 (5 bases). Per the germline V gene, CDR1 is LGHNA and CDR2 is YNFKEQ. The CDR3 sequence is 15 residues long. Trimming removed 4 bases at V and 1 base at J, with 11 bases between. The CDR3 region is CASSPQRRSYNEQFF. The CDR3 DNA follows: TGTGCCAGCAGCCCCCAGCGGAGATCCTACAATGAGCAGTTCTTC.

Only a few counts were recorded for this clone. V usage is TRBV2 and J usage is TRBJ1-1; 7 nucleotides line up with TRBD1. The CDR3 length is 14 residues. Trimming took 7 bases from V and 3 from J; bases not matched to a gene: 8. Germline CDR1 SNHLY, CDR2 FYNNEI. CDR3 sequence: CASTQGGPDTEAFF. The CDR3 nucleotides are TGTGCCAGCACCCAAGGGGGCCCGGACACTGAAGCTTTCTTT.

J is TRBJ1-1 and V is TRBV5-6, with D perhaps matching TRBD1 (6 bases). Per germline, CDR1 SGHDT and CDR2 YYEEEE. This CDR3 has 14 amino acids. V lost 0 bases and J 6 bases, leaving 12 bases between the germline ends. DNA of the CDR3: TGTGCCAGCAGCTTGGCTTTTGGGGGCCCTGAAGCTTTCTTT. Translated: CASSLAFGGPEAFF.

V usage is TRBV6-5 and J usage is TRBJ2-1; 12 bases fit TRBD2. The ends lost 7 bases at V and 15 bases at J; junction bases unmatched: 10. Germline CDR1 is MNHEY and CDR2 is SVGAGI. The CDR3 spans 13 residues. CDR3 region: CASTIGLAGSLFF. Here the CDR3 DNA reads TGTGCCAGCACCATTGGACTAGCGGGATCTCTGTTCTTC.

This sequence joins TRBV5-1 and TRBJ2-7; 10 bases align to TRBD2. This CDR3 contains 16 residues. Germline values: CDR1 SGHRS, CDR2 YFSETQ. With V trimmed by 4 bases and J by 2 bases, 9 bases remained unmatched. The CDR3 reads CASSLGLSGGAYEQYF. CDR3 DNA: TGCGCCAGCAGCCTCGGTTTGAGCGGGGGGGCCTACGAGCAGTACTTC.

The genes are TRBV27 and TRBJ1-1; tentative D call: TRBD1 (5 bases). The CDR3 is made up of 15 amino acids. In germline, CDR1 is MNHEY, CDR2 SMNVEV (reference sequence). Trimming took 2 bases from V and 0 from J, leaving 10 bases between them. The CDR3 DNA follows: TGTGCCAGCAGTTTAAAGCCAGGGATGAACACTGAAGCTTTCTTT. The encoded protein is CASSLKPGMNTEAFF.

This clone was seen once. For the CDR3, the DNA is TGTGCCGCCCAGAGGAGAACTAGCACAGATACGCAGTATTTT. It encodes CAAQRRTSTDTQYF. V and J are TRBV6-5 and TRBJ2-3, with unresolved D. CDR3 length: 14 amino acids. Trimming stripped 11 bases from V and 0 bases from J, with 15 bases between. The germline V gene has CDR1 MNHEY and CDR2 SVGAGI.

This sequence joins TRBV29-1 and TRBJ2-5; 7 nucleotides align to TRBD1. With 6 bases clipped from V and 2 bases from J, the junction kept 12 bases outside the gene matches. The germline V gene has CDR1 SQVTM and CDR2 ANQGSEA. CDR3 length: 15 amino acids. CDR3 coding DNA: TGCAGCGTAAGAAGGCGGGCGACAGGGCAAGAGACCCAGTACTTC. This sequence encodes CSVRRRATGQETQYF.

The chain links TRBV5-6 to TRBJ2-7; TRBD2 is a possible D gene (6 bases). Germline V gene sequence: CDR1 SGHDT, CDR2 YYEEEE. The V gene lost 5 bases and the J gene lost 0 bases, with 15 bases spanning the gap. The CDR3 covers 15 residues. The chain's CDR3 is CASSYGTSSSYEQYF. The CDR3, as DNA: TGTGCCAGCAGTTATGGGACTTCCAGCTCCTACGAGCAGTACTTC.

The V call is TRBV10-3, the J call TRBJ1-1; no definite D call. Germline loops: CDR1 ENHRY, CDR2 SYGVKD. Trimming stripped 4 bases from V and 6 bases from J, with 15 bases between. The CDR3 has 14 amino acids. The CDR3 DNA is TGTGCCATCAGTGGCGCCGCAACCTTGGCTGAAGCTTTCTTT. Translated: CAISGAATLAEAFF.

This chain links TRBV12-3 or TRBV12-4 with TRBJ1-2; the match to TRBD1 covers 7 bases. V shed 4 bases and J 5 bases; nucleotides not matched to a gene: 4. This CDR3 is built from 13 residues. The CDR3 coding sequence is TGTGCCAGCAGTTCGACAGGGAGATATGGCTACACCTTC. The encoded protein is CASSSTGRYGYTF.

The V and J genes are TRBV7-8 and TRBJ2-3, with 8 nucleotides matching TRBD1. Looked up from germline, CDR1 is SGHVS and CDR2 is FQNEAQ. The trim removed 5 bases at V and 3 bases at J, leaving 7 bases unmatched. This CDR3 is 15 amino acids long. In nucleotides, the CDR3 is TGTGCCAGCAGCCAGATGGACAGGGTTACAGATACGCAGTATTTT. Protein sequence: CASSQMDRVTDTQYF. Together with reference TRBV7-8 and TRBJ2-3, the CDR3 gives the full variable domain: GAGVSQSPRYKVAKRGQDVALRCDPISGHVSLFWYQQALGQGPEFLTYFQNEAQLDKSGLPSDRFFAERPEGSVSTLKIQRTQQEDSAVYLCASSQMDRVTDTQYFGPGTRLTVL.

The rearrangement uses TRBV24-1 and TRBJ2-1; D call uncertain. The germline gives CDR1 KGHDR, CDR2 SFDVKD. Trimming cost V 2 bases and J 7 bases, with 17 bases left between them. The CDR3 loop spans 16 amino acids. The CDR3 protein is CATSDSPVGLRNEQFF. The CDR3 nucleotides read TGTGCCACCAGTGATTCTCCAGTGGGCCTTAGGAATGAGCAGTTCTTC.

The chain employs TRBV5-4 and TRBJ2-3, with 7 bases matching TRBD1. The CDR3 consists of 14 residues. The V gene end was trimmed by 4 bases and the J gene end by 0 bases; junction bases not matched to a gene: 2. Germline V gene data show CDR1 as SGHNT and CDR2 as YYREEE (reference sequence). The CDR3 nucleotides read TGTGCCAGCAGCCTACAGGGGAGCACAGATACGCAGTATTTT. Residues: CASSLQGSTDTQYF.

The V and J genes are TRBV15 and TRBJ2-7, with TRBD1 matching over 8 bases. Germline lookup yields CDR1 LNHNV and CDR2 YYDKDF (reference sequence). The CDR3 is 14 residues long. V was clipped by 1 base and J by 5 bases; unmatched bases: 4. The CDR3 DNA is TGTGCCACCAGCAGAGGGGACAGGCCCCACGAGCAGTACTTC. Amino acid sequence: CATSRGDRPHEQYF.

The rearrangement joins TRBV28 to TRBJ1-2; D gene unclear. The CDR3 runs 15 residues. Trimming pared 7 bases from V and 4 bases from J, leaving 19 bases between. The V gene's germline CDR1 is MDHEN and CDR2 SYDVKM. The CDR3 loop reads CASTLPGAQLYGYTF. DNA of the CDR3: TGTGCCAGCACTCTCCCCGGCGCACAGCTCTATGGCTACACCTTC.

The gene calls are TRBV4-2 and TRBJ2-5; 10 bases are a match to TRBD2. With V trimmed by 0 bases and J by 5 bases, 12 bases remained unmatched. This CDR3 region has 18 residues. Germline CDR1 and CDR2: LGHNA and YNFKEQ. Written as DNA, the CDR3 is TGTGCCAGCAGCCAAGAGGTAGTAAGCGGGGGGGCAGGGGAGACCCAGTACTTC. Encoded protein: CASSQEVVSGGAGETQYF.

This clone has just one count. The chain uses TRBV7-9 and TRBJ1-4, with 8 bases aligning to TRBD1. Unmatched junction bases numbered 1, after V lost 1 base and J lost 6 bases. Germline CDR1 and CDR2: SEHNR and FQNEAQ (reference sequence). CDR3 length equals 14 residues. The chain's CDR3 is CASSLGTGYEKLFF. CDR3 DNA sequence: TGTGCCAGCAGCTTAGGGACAGGGTATGAAAAACTGTTTTTT.

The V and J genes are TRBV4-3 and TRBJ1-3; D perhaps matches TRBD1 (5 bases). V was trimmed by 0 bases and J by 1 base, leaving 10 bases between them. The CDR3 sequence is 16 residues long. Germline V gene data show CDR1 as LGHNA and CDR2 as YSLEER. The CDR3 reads CASSQDGAGSGNTIYF. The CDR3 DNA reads TGCGCCAGCAGCCAAGATGGTGCAGGGTCTGGAAACACCATATATTTT.

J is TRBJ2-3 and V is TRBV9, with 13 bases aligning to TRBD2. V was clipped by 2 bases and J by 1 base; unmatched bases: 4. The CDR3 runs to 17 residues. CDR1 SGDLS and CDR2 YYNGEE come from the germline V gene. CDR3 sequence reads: CASSVRTSGSGTDTQYF. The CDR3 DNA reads TGTGCCAGCAGCGTGAGGACTAGCGGGAGTGGCACAGATACGCAGTATTTT.

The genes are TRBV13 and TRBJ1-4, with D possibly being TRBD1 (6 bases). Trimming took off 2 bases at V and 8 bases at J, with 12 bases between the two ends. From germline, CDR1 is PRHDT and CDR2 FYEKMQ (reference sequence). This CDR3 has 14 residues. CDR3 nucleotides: TGTGCCAGCAGCTTAAGAGGCCAGGGGGAAAAACTGTTTTTT. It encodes CASSLRGQGEKLFF.

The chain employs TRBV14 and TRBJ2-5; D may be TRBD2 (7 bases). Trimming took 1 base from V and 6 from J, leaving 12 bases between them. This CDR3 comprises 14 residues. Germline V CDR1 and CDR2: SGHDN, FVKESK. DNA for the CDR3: TGTGCCAGCAGCCAAGTGGCGGGGGCGAAGACCCAGTACTTC. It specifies CASSQVAGAKTQYF.

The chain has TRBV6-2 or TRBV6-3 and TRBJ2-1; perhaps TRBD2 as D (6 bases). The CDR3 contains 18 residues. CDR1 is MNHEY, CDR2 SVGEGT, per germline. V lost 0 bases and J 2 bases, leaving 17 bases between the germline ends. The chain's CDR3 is CASSYSLMMREPYNEQFF. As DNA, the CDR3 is TGTGCCAGCAGTTACTCTCTTATGATGCGGGAACCCTACAATGAGCAGTTCTTC.